Each of the 5 T cell receptor beta chains below was sequenced from the same sample in a study of CD8 T cells in ankylosing spondylitis. Whole-study results and caveats: The study identified a TCR beta motif of under ten highly homologous variants that appeared characteristic of ankylosing spondylitis blood.

One entry per CDR3 protein results from TCRdb running MiXCR on the 5' RACE reads. Of more than 250,000 distinct CDR3 sequences in the sample, 7% to 9% were seen once. For these TCRs, the target antigens are not known. The sequencing input was blood, either unsorted or a sorted T cell fraction (not recorded which). These receptors all stem from a male donor with ankylosing spondylitis.

This clonotype showed up just a few times. The chain combines TRBV28 with TRBJ1-1; D ambiguous. V lost 8 bases and J 0 bases, leaving 7 bases between the germline ends. This CDR3 has 12 amino acids. Looked up from germline, CDR1 is MDHEN and CDR2 is SYDVKM. CDR3 amino acids: CASLQMNTEAFF. The DNA of the CDR3 is TGTGCCAGCCTTCAGATGAACACTGAAGCTTTCTTT.

The genes are TRBV28 and TRBJ1-5; D is uncertain. Germline CDR1 MDHEN, CDR2 SYDVKM. The CDR3 loop spans 15 amino acids. V lost 5 bases and J 0 bases, leaving 11 bases between the germline ends. The CDR3: CASSGTSYSNQPQHF. The CDR3 DNA is TGTGCCAGCAGTGGAACATCTTATAGCAATCAGCCCCAGCATTTT.

This clonotype was seen at least ten times. The CDR3 is CASSPGLAPDGGELFF. The DNA of the CDR3 is TGCGCCAGCAGCCCAGGACTAGCGCCCGACGGTGGGGAGCTGTTTTTT. J is TRBJ2-2 and V is TRBV4-1; 9 bases map to TRBD2. V lost 4 bases and J lost 8; bases outside the gene matches: 11. Per germline, CDR1 MGHRA and CDR2 YSYEKL. This CDR3 spans 16 amino acids.

This clonotype has a count of ten or more. The chain uses TRBV20-1 and TRBJ1-5; no definite D call. The CDR3 covers 14 residues. Trimming removed 5 bases from V and 2 bases from J, with 13 bases in between. Germline assignment: CDR1 DFQATT and CDR2 SNEGSKA (reference sequence). The CDR3 region is CSAVQNLGNQPQHF. CDR3 nucleotides: TGCAGTGCTGTACAGAACCTGGGCAATCAGCCCCAGCATTTT.

In this sample, this clonotype turned up a few times. J is TRBJ1-2 and V is TRBV20-1, with 9 bases aligning to TRBD1. Germline CDR1 is DFQATT and CDR2 is SNEGSKA (reference sequence). CDR3 length: 16 amino acids. V lost 5 bases, J lost 4 bases, and 14 bases stayed unmatched. CDR3 sequence: CSASRPGTGLSYGYTF. The CDR3 DNA follows: TGCAGTGCTTCAAGACCCGGGACAGGGCTTTCCTATGGCTACACCTTC.